These 5 T cell receptor beta chains came from one sample sequenced in a study of blood T cell repertoires in COVID-19. The method was immunoSEQ multiplex PCR; TCRdb's version includes in-frame clones alone and lacks a portion of them. The data contain fewer than 350,000 clones, 89% of them seen just once; the ten biggest clones take up 1.5% to 2%. The sample taken for sequencing was PBMCs or T cells enriched from blood (not recorded which). The receptor source for this set is a woman in her forties who had recovered from COVID-19.

This sequence joins TRBV9 and TRBJ2-7, with D perhaps matching TRBD2 (6 bases). V gave up 0 bases and J gave up 1 base, with 14 bases separating them. Germline loops: CDR1 SGDLS, CDR2 YYNGEE. CDR3 length equals 16 residues. DNA for the CDR3: TGTGCCAGCAGCGTAGATGCGGGGATCGGATCCTACGAGCAGTACTTC. Translating gives CASSVDAGIGSYEQYF.

This clone was seen a single time. This sequence joins TRBV27 and TRBJ1-2; D unresolved. The CDR3 totals 16 residues. Germline assignment: CDR1 MNHEY and CDR2 SMNVEV (reference sequence). V was pared by 8 bases and J by 5 bases, with 24 bases between. CDR3 in amino acids: CASSNLVGGSGYGYTF. CDR3 nucleotides: TGTGCCAGCTCGAATCTCGTAGGAGGTAGTGGGTATGGCTACACCTTC.

The chain recombines TRBV7-3 with TRBJ1-1; the match to TRBD1 covers 8 bases. Germline-derived CDR1 and CDR2 are SGHTA and FQGTGA. The CDR3 consists of 17 residues. J lost 4 bases, V lost 5 bases, and 15 bases had no gene match. The CDR3 bases are TGTGCCAGCAGCAGAGCAGGGGGCGCCGGGCCGTTCACTGAAGCTTTCTTT. It yields the protein CASSRAGGAGPFTEAFF.

The chain uses TRBV14 and TRBJ1-2; no definite D call. The V end lost 8 bases, the J end lost 6 bases, and 25 bases lay between the germline ends. The CDR3 runs 16 residues. CDR1 is SGHDN, CDR2 FVKESK, per germline. Here the CDR3 DNA reads TGTGCCAGCCAAGCAAGTCAAGGCGGGAGAGGACATGGCTACACCTTC. Translation gives CASQASQGGRGHGYTF.

J is TRBJ1-1 and V is TRBV29-1; tentative D call: TRBD1 (6 bases). Per germline, CDR1 SQVTM and CDR2 ANQGSEA. V lost 4 bases and J lost 0, with 9 bases in between. The CDR3 is 13 residues long. In DNA form, the CDR3 reads TGCAGCGTTGCGGGACATTTGAACACTGAAGCTTTCTTT. Residues: CSVAGHLNTEAFF.